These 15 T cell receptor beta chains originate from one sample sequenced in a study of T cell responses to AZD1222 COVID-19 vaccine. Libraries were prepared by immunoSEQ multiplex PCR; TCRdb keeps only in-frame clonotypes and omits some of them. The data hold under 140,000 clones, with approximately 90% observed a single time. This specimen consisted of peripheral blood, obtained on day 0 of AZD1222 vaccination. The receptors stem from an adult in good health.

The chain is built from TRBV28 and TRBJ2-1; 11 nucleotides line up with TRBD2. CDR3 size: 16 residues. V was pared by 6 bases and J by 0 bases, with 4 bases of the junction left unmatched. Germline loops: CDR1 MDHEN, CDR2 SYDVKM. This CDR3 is CASRGTSGSSYNEQFF. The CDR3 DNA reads TGTGCCAGCAGAGGGACTAGCGGAAGCTCCTACAATGAGCAGTTCTTC.

In DNA, the CDR3 is TGTGCCAGTAGTATAGCAGGGGGCCAAAAGAACACTGAAGCTTTCTTT. Translated, it gives CASSIAGGQKNTEAFF. The V call is TRBV19, the J call TRBJ1-1; TRBD1 matches at 8 bases. This CDR3 region has 16 residues. The J segment lost 1 base and the V segment lost 1 base, leaving 5 bases of the junction unmatched. The V gene's germline CDR1 is LNHDA and CDR2 SQIVND (reference sequence).

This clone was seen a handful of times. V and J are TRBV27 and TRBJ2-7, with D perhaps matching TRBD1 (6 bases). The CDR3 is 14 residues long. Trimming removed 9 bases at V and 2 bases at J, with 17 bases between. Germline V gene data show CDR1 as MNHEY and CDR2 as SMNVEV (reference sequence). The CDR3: CASPDGGRTYEQYF. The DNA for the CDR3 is TGTGCCAGTCCTGATGGGGGCAGAACCTACGAGCAGTACTTC.

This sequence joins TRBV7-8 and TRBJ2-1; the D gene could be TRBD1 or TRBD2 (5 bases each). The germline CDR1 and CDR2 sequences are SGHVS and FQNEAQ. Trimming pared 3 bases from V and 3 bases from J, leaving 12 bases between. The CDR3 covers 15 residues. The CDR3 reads CASSFEGRRYNEQFF. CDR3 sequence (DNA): TGTGCCAGCAGCTTTGAGGGGAGACGCTACAATGAGCAGTTCTTC.

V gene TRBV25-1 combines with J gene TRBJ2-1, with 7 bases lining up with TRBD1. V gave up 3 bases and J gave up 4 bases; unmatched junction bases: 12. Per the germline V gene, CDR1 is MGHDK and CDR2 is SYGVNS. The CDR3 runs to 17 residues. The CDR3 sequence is CASSDLYRGSRYNEQFF. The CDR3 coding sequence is TGTGCCAGCAGTGACTTATACAGGGGCAGTCGTTACAATGAGCAGTTCTTC.

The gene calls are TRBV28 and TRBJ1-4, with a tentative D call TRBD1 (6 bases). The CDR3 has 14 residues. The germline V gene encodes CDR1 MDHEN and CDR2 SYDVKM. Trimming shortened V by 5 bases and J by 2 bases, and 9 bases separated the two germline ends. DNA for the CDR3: TGTGCCAGCAGTCAAGGGGGTACTAATGAAAAACTGTTTTTT. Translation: CASSQGGTNEKLFF.

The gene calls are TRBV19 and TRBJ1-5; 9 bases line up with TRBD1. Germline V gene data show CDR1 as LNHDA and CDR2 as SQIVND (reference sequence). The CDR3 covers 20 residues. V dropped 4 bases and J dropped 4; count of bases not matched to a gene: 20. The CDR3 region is CASSTPSDRGVVEVNQPQHF. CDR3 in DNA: TGTGCCAGTAGTACGCCATCGGACAGGGGAGTGGTAGAGGTTAATCAGCCCCAGCATTTT.

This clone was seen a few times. CDR3 in amino acids: CASSLARSATEAFF. Written as DNA, the CDR3 is TGTGCCAGCAGCTTAGCGAGGTCGGCGACTGAAGCTTTCTTT. The J gene is TRBJ1-1, the V gene TRBV7-2; D is unclear. V was clipped by 0 bases and J by 5 bases, with 10 bases between them. The CDR3 runs to 14 residues. From germline, CDR1 is SGHTA and CDR2 FQGNSA.

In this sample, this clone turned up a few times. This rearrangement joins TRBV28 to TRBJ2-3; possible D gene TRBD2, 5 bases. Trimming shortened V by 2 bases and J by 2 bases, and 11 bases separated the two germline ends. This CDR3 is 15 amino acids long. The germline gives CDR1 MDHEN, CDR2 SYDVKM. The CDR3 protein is CASSLAPGNTDTQYF. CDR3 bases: TGTGCCAGCAGTTTAGCCCCGGGGAACACAGATACGCAGTATTTT.

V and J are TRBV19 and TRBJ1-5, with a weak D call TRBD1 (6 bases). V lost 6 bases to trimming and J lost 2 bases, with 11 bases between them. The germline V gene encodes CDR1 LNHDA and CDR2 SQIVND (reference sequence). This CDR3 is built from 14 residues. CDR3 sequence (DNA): TGTGCCAGTAGGAACCACAGGGGCAATCAGCCCCAGCATTTT. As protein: CASRNHRGNQPQHF.

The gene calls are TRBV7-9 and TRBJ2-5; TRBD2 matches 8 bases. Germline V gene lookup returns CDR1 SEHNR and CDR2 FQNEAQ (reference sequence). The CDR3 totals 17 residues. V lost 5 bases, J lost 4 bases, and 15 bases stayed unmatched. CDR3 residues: CASSPPARAGASETQYF. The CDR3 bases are TGTGCCAGCAGCCCTCCTGCCCGAGCGGGGGCCTCAGAGACCCAGTACTTC.

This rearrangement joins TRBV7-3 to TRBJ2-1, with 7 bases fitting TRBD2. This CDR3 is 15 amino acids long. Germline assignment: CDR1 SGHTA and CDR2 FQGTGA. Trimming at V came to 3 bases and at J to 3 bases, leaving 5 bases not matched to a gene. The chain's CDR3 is CASSFAGAGYNEQFF. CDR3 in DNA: TGTGCCAGCAGCTTCGCGGGAGCAGGCTACAATGAGCAGTTCTTC.

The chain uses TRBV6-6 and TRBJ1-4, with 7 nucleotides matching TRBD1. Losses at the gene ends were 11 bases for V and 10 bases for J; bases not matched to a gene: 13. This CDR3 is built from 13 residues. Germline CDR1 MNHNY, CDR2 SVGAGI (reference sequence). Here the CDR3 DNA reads TGTGCCTCCGAGGGGGCGGGGAGGGGAAAACTGTTTTTT. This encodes CASEGAGRGKLFF.

CDR3 protein: CASSLGQGTGELFF. The CDR3 coding sequence is TGCGCCAGCAGCTTGGGACAGGGCACCGGGGAGCTGTTTTTT. The chain joins TRBV5-1 to TRBJ2-2; 7 bases fit TRBD1. CDR3 size: 14 residues. V lost 0 bases, J lost 4 bases, and 0 bases stayed unmatched. Germline CDR1 reads SGHRS; CDR2 reads YFSETQ. Filled out from reference TRBV5-1 and TRBJ2-2, the complete variable domain reads KAGVTQTPRYLIKTRGQQVTLSCSPISGHRSVSWYQQTPGQGLQFLFEYFSETQRNKGNFPGRFSGRQFSNSRSEMNVSTLELGDSALYLCASSLGQGTGELFFGEGSRLTVL.

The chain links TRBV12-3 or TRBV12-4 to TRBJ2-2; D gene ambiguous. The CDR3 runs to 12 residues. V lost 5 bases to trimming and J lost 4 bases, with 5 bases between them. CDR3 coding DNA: TGTGCCAGCAGTGTAGGCACCGGGGAGCTGTTTTTT. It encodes CASSVGTGELFF.